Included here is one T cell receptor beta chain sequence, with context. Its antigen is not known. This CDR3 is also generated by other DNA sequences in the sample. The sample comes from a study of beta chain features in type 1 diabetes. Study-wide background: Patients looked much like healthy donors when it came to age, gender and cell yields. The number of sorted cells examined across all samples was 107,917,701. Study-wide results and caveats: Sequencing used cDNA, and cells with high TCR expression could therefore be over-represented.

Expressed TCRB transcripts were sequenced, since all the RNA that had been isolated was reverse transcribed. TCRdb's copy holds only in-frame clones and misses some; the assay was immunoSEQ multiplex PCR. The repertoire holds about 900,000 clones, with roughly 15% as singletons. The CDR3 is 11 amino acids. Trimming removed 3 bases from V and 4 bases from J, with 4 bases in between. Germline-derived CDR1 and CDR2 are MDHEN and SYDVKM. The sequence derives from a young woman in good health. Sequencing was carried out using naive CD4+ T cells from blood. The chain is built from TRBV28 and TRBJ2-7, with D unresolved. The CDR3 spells CASSLQYEQYF. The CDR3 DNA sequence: TGTGCCAGCAGTTTGCAATACGAGCAGTACTTC.